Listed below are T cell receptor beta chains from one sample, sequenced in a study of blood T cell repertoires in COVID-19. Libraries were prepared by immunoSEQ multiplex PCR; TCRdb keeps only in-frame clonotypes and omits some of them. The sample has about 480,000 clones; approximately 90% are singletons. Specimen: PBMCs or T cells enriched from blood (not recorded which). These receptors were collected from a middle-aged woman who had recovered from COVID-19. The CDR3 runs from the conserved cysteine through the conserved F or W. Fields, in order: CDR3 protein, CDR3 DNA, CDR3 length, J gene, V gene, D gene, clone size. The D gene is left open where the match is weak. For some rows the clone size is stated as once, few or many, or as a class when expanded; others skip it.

CDR3: CASGLVRGGSEDYEQYF; DNA: TGTGCTAGTGGTTTGGTAAGGGGGGGCAGTGAGGACTACGAGCAGTACTTC; length: 17; J: TRBJ2-7; V: TRBV12-5; D: .; size: .
CDR3: CASSRDAGPASNQPQHF; DNA: TGCGCCAGCAGCCGAGATGCGGGCCCCGCTAGCAATCAGCCCCAGCATTTT; length: 17; J: TRBJ1-5; V: TRBV4-3; D: .; size: .
CDR3: CASSIDPGHSNQPQHF; DNA: TGTGCCAGTAGTATAGATCCAGGGCATAGCAATCAGCCCCAGCATTTT; length: 16; J: TRBJ1-5; V: TRBV19; D: .; size: .
CDR3: CASSPLREGPSGELFF; DNA: TGTGCCAGCAGCCCCCTACGGGAGGGCCCATCCGGGGAGCTGTTTTTT; length: 16; J: TRBJ2-2; V: TRBV5-6; D: TRBD2; size: .
CDR3: CAWSSPNQPQHF; DNA: TGTGCCTGGAGTTCTCCCAATCAGCCCCAGCATTTT; length: 12; J: TRBJ1-5; V: TRBV30; D: .; size: .
CDR3: CASSPRRGNGNTEAFF; DNA: TGCGCCAGCAGCCCCAGGCGGGGGAACGGGAACACTGAAGCTTTCTTT; length: 16; J: TRBJ1-1; V: TRBV4-1; D: .; size: .
CDR3: CASSLEPPAAQHF; DNA: TGTGCCAGCAGCTTAGAACCCCCCGCGGCCCAGCATTTT; length: 13; J: TRBJ1-5; V: TRBV11-2; D: .; size: once
CDR3: CATSDAVEANEQFF; DNA: TGTGCCACCAGTGACGCTGTTGAAGCCAATGAGCAGTTCTTC; length: 14; J: TRBJ2-1; V: TRBV24-1; D: .; size: .
CDR3: CASSTSGTGVSEQYF; DNA: TGTGCCAGCAGCACTTCCGGGACAGGGGTTTCCGAGCAGTACTTC; length: 15; J: TRBJ2-7; V: TRBV7-2; D: TRBD1; size: once
CDR3: CATSRRDSEAFF; DNA: TGTGCCACCAGCAGGAGGGACAGCGAAGCTTTCTTT; length: 12; J: TRBJ1-1; V: TRBV15; D: TRBD1; size: .
CDR3: CASSIGGDFSNSHSPLHF; DNA: TGTGCCAGTAGTATAGGTGGGGACTTCTCCAATTCGCACTCACCCCTCCACTTT; length: 18; J: TRBJ1-6; V: TRBV19; D: .; size: .
CDR3: CASSSRQGAGQPQHF; DNA: TGTGCCAGCAGTTCTCGGCAGGGGGCAGGTCAGCCCCAGCATTTT; length: 15; J: TRBJ1-5; V: TRBV21-1; D: .; size: .
CDR3: CSVDGRSYGYTF; DNA: TGCAGCGTTGACGGCAGGTCCTATGGCTACACCTTC; length: 12; J: TRBJ1-2; V: TRBV29-1; D: .; size: .
CDR3: CATSRVGQGSYGYTF; DNA: TGTGCCACCAGCAGAGTGGGACAGGGTTCCTATGGCTACACCTTC; length: 15; J: TRBJ1-2; V: TRBV15; D: TRBD1; size: many
CDR3: CASSQDGHAETQYF; DNA: TGCGCCAGCAGCCAAGACGGACACGCAGAGACCCAGTACTTC; length: 14; J: TRBJ2-5; V: TRBV4-3; D: .; size: .
CDR3: CATSAPPGQGVTGELFF; DNA: TGTGCCACCAGTGCCCCCCCGGGACAGGGGGTCACCGGGGAGCTGTTTTTT; length: 17; J: TRBJ2-2; V: TRBV24-1; D: TRBD1; size: .
CDR3: CASSSQGTGELFF; DNA: TGTGCCAGCAGCTCCCAGGGGACCGGGGAGCTGTTTTTT; length: 13; J: TRBJ2-2; V: TRBV9; D: .; size: .
CDR3: CASSPGTGSDTQYF; DNA: TGTGCCAGCTCACCAGGGACAGGGTCAGATACGCAGTATTTT; length: 14; J: TRBJ2-3; V: TRBV18; D: TRBD1; size: .
CDR3: CASSYSLTGLGGEQYF; DNA: TGTGCCAGCAGTTACTCTTTAACCGGCCTGGGAGGCGAGCAGTACTTC; length: 16; J: TRBJ2-7; V: TRBV6-5; D: .; size: .
CDR3: CASSLDTNYGYTF; DNA: TGTGCCAGCAGTTTAGACACTAACTATGGCTACACCTTC; length: 13; J: TRBJ1-2; V: TRBV12-3/TRBV12-4; D: .; size: .
CDR3: CASSGDMNTEAFF; DNA: TGTGCCAGCAGCGGGGACATGAACACTGAAGCTTTCTTT; length: 13; J: TRBJ1-1; V: TRBV3-1/TRBV3-2; D: .; size: few
CDR3: CASSKLSPTSGSLRGANVLTF; DNA: TGCGCCAGCAGCAAACTGAGCCCGACTAGCGGGAGTCTACGAGGGGCCAACGTCCTGACTTTC; length: 21; J: TRBJ2-6; V: TRBV4-1; D: TRBD2; size: .
CDR3: CASSQEDRGPETLNEQFF; DNA: TGCGCCAGCAGCCAAGAGGACAGGGGTCCCGAAACCCTCAATGAGCAGTTCTTC; length: 18; J: TRBJ2-1; V: TRBV4-1; D: TRBD1; size: .
CDR3: CASSLGQVSPQHF; DNA: TGTGCCAGCAGCCTCGGACAGGTGTCGCCCCAGCATTTT; length: 13; J: TRBJ1-5; V: TRBV6-5; D: TRBD1; size: .
CDR3: CASSESRIYGELFF; DNA: TGCGCCAGCAGTGAGTCGAGGATCTACGGGGAGCTGTTTTTT; length: 14; J: TRBJ2-2; V: TRBV10-1; D: .; size: few
CDR3: CSASRGSSYNEQFF; DNA: TGCAGCGCATCCCGTGGTAGCTCCTACAATGAGCAGTTCTTC; length: 14; J: TRBJ2-1; V: TRBV29-1; D: .; size: .
CDR3: CASSLASSREQYF; DNA: TGTGCCAGCAGCTTAGCCTCCTCTAGGGAGCAGTACTTC; length: 13; J: TRBJ2-7; V: TRBV7-2; D: .; size: .
CDR3: CASRVGGSYEQFF; DNA: TGTGCCAGCAGGGTGGGGGGTTCGTATGAGCAGTTCTTC; length: 13; J: TRBJ2-1; V: TRBV6-4; D: .; size: once
CDR3: CASSELAGGPQRTQYF; DNA: TGTGCCAGCAGCGAACTAGCGGGAGGGCCGCAGCGGACGCAGTATTTT; length: 16; J: TRBJ2-3; V: TRBV14; D: TRBD2; size: .
CDR3: CASSHSVPPQETQYF; DNA: TGTGCCAGCAGCCACAGTGTGCCTCCGCAAGAGACCCAGTACTTC; length: 15; J: TRBJ2-5; V: TRBV7-2; D: .; size: .
CDR3: CASSVELAGSYNEQFF; DNA: TGTGCCAGCAGCGTAGAGTTAGCGGGATCCTACAATGAGCAGTTCTTC; length: 16; J: TRBJ2-1; V: TRBV9; D: TRBD2; size: .
CDR3: CASSLPDRPPGNTIYF; DNA: TGTGCCAGCAGCTTGCCGGACAGGCCTCCTGGAAACACCATATATTTT; length: 16; J: TRBJ1-3; V: TRBV7-9; D: TRBD1; size: .
CDR3: CASSFEWTASIGGYEQYF; DNA: TGTGCCAGCAGCTTTGAATGGACAGCGAGTATAGGGGGCTACGAGCAGTACTTC; length: 18; J: TRBJ2-7; V: TRBV5-5; D: .; size: .
CDR3: CASWGAYNSPLHF; DNA: TGTGCCTCCTGGGGCGCCTATAATTCACCCCTCCACTTT; length: 13; J: TRBJ1-6; V: TRBV27; D: .; size: .
CDR3: CASSLRGDTEAFF; DNA: TGTGCCAGCAGCCTACGCGGGGACACTGAAGCTTTCTTT; length: 13; J: TRBJ1-1; V: TRBV7-7; D: .; size: .